This TCR beta chain was sequenced in a study of patients and donors after allogeneic stem cell transplantation. V shed 3 bases and J shed 0 bases, with 10 bases lying between them. Per the germline V gene, CDR1 is SGHRS and CDR2 is YFSETQ. The CDR3 length is 15 residues. TCRdb reprocessed the RT-PCR reads via MiXCR and lists one record per CDR3 protein. The sample has fewer than 500,000 distinct CDR3 sequences; 16% are singletons. This clonotype has more than one count but fewer than ten. The sequencing sample was made of blood, either unsorted or a sorted T cell fraction (not recorded which). This sequence joins TRBV5-1 and TRBJ2-1; no definite D call. This sequence originates from a human donor who was either an allogeneic HSCT recipient or a stem cell or donor lymphocyte infusion donor (not recorded which). It is not recorded whose cells these are; they may come from a transplant donor. The chain's CDR3 is CASSSQGLSYNEQFF. The CDR3 bases are TGCGCCAGCAGCTCCCAAGGCCTCTCCTACAATGAGCAGTTCTTC.